This T cell receptor (beta chain) was documented in a study of T cells in Graves' hyperthyroidism and ophthalmopathy. Study background: Peripheral blood was acquired at first diagnosis, ahead of any therapy whatsoever. Broader study findings: Most expanded thyroid clonotypes above 0.001 also appeared in blood.

The hyperthyroidism patients had all been newly diagnosed, and their disease duration was under 2 months. Their ages ranged from 18 to 65 years. Extraction of PBMCs used around 9.6 ml of fresh peripheral blood. Amplified regions were TCR beta CDR3 sequences from RNA transcripts. The TCR CDR3 first-round RT-PCR relied on the HTBI primer set. One entry per CDR3 protein results from TCRdb running MiXCR on the multiplex PCR reads. The data hold hundreds of thousands of distinct CDR3 sequences, with roughly 14% observed a single time. This clonotype turned up a few times. The antigen is unknown. Trimming cost V 5 bases and J 4 bases; bases outside gene matches: 9. Per germline, CDR1 SEHNR and CDR2 FQNEAQ (reference sequence). The CDR3 covers 15 residues.

V is TRBV7-9 and J is TRBJ2-5, with 8 bases identical to TRBD1. This receptor was taken from a woman aged 25 to 45 with Graves' hyperthyroidism. The source material was blood. The CDR3 sequence is CASSSGQGIGETQYF. In nucleotides, the CDR3 is TGTGCCAGCAGCAGCGGACAGGGCATAGGAGAGACCCAGTACTTC.